This T cell receptor beta chain derives from a study of long-term antiretroviral therapy in people with HIV. This clone has only one observation. Looked up from germline, CDR1 is SGHDT and CDR2 is YYEEEE. The CDR3 consists of 16 residues. The assay used was immunoSEQ (version v3.0), run at survey level. Produced via immunoSEQ multiplex PCR; TCRdb's table is partial and in-frame only. The data show about 30,000 clones, roughly 93% seen once. The starting material was unsorted PBMCs, obtained approximately 7.1 years after starting antiretroviral therapy. The clonotype was recovered from a man aged 45-65 years with HIV. The rearrangement uses TRBV5-6 and TRBJ2-6; tentatively, D is TRBD1 or TRBD2 (6 bases each). CDR3 region: CAGGHGPDSGANVLTF. Here the CDR3 DNA reads TGTGCTGGGGGGCACGGGCCCGACTCTGGGGCCAACGTCCTGACTTTC.